The T cell receptor (beta chain) described here comes from a study of cytomegalovirus exposure and HLA in healthy donors. Clones were read by immunoSEQ multiplex PCR, and TCRdb kept only the in-frame ones, dropping some. The sample gives 200,000 to 300,000 clones, more than 75% of which show up once; around 2.6% is in the top ten. Study results and caveats: The study recorded over 150 TCR beta chains that were cytomegalovirus-associated. Rarity characterized most TCR sequences, yet some public TCRs appeared in many donors.

Trimming removed 2 bases at V and 4 bases at J, with 8 bases between. CDR1 and CDR2 from the germline V gene are SEHNR and FQNEAQ (reference sequence). The CDR3 consists of 13 residues. Note on this clone: The target antigen is unknown.

The sample consisted of PBMCs. The chain joins TRBV7-9 to TRBJ1-1, with D maybe TRBD1 (6 bases). The TCR comes from a man between 18 and 35 years old in good health and CMV-seronegative. As DNA, the CDR3 is TGTGCCAGCAGCTTACCACAGGGCACTGAAGCTTTCTTT. Amino acids: CASSLPQGTEAFF. The whole variable domain, filled in from reference TRBV7-9 and TRBJ1-1, reads DTGVSQNPRHKITKRGQNVTFRCDPISEHNRLYWYRQTLGQGPEFLTYFQNEAQLEKSRLLSDRFSAERPKGSFSTLEIQRTEQGDSAMYLCASSLPQGTEAFFGQGTRLTVV.